The next 27 T cell receptor beta chains were all read from a single sample in a study of control samples from healthy donors and cancer patients. Sequencing used immunoSEQ multiplex PCR; TCRdb keeps in-frame clones, though not all of them. The table lists roughly 88,000 clones, around four fifths of them singletons, with roughly a fifth in the top ten. The specimen was blood. These receptor sequences come from a man younger than 45 in good health.

The CDR3 region has the DNA TGCAGTGCTGCCCGGGGGAAGCAGTTCTTC. Translated, it gives CSAARGKQFF. The chain carries TRBV20-1 and TRBJ2-1; D is perhaps TRBD2 (6 bases). Trimming left V 5 bases short and J 11 bases short, with 10 bases between. Germline assignment: CDR1 DFQATT and CDR2 SNEGSKA (reference sequence). This CDR3 is 10 amino acids long.

V is TRBV19 and J is TRBJ2-1; 8 nucleotides line up with TRBD1. Per germline, CDR1 LNHDA and CDR2 SQIVND (reference sequence). This CDR3 is built from 13 residues. V lost 5 bases, J lost 7 bases, and 4 bases stayed unmatched. In DNA, the CDR3 is TGTGCCAGTAGTGCTAGACAGGGGAATGAGCAGTTCTTC. Protein sequence: CASSARQGNEQFF.

This clone was counted a single time. This chain joins TRBV29-1 and TRBJ2-2; D gene ambiguous. Germline V gene lookup returns CDR1 SQVTM and CDR2 ANQGSEA. This CDR3 region has 14 residues. V was clipped by 4 bases and J by 6 bases, with 15 bases between them. CDR3: CSVGRRSGAGELFF. CDR3 DNA sequence: TGCAGCGTTGGGCGACGGTCCGGTGCCGGGGAGCTGTTTTTT.

The chain links TRBV19 to TRBJ1-4; D unclear. Trimming took off 5 bases at V and 3 bases at J, with 16 bases between the two ends. CDR1 and CDR2 from the germline V gene are LNHDA and SQIVND (reference sequence). The CDR3 totals 16 residues. CDR3 residues: CASSPFLTTANEKLFF. The CDR3 DNA sequence: TGTGCCAGTAGTCCCTTTTTGACAACGGCTAATGAAAAACTGTTTTTT.

The chain carries TRBV3-1 (or the pseudogene TRBV3-2) and TRBJ2-2; 11 nucleotides align to TRBD2. The junction had 3 bases not matched to a gene; V was cut back by 0 bases and J by 6 bases. Germline-derived CDR1 and CDR2 are LGHDT and YNNKEL (reference sequence). The CDR3 contains 16 residues. The CDR3: CASSQDFSGGAGELFF. As DNA, the CDR3 is TGTGCCAGCAGCCAAGATTTTAGCGGGGGGGCCGGGGAGCTGTTTTTT.

The rearrangement uses TRBV7-9 and TRBJ1-2; D gene ambiguous. The CDR3 is made up of 13 amino acids. Between the trimmed V and J ends, which lost 4 bases and 8 bases, there was a span of 14 bases. CDR1 is SEHNR and CDR2 is FQNEAQ in the germline V gene (reference sequence). The CDR3 spells CASSSSAYPGYTF. CDR3 sequence (DNA): TGTGCCAGCAGCTCTTCAGCGTACCCGGGCTACACCTTC.

This chain connects TRBV12-5 to TRBJ2-5; the match to TRBD2 covers 11 bases. Germline V gives CDR1 LGHNT, CDR2 FRNRAP. This CDR3 contains 17 residues. V was clipped by 1 base and J by 5 bases; unmatched bases: 9. The CDR3 sequence is CASGLGSSGGARETQYF. The CDR3 coding sequence is TGTGCTAGTGGTTTGGGTAGTAGCGGGGGGGCCAGGGAGACCCAGTACTTC.

The rearrangement uses TRBV12-3 or TRBV12-4 and TRBJ2-7; D is uncertain. This CDR3 spans 12 amino acids. Trimming removed 5 bases at V and 5 bases at J, with 10 bases between. This chain's CDR3 is CASSMSFHEQYF. The CDR3 region has the DNA TGTGCCAGCAGTATGAGTTTCCACGAGCAGTACTTC.

The rearrangement joins TRBV19 to TRBJ2-2; no clear D gene. The V and J ends lost 5 bases and 2 bases respectively, with 9 bases between them. This CDR3 comprises 14 residues. CDR1 is LNHDA, CDR2 SQIVND, per germline (reference sequence). The CDR3 is CASSPGPNTGELFF. The CDR3 nucleotides are TGTGCCAGTAGTCCGGGCCCTAACACCGGGGAGCTGTTTTTT. The full variable domain, rest sourced from reference TRBV19 and TRBJ2-2, is DGGITQSPKYLFRKEGQNVTLSCEQNLNHDAMYWYRQDPGQGLRLIYYSQIVNDFQKGDIAEGYSVSREKKESFPLTVTSAQKNPTAFYLCASSPGPNTGELFFGEGSRLTVL.

The chain combines TRBV7-9 with TRBJ1-1, with D unclear. CDR3 size: 15 residues. Germline CDR1 SEHNR, CDR2 FQNEAQ (reference sequence). V was cut by 5 bases and J by 0 bases, with 13 bases left in between. CDR3 in DNA: TGTGCCAGCAGCCGCCCCACAGTCATGAACACTGAAGCTTTCTTT. The encoded protein is CASSRPTVMNTEAFF. The complete variable domain, with remaining parts taken from reference TRBV7-9 and TRBJ1-1, reads DTGVSQNPRHKITKRGQNVTFRCDPISEHNRLYWYRQTLGQGPEFLTYFQNEAQLEKSRLLSDRFSAERPKGSFSTLEIQRTEQGDSAMYLCASSRPTVMNTEAFFGQGTRLTVV.

The genes are TRBV6-5 and TRBJ1-1; D gene unclear. V was cut by 5 bases and J by 8 bases, with 9 bases left in between. CDR1 is MNHEY and CDR2 is SVGAGI in the germline V gene. This CDR3 comprises 11 residues. CDR3 region: CASSTRGEAFF. CDR3 nucleotides: TGTGCCAGCAGTACCCGAGGCGAAGCTTTCTTT.

This chain uses TRBV28 with TRBJ1-5; 8 nucleotides line up with TRBD1. The CDR3 is 14 amino acids. V was pared by 6 bases and J by 7 bases, with 8 bases of the junction left unmatched. From germline, CDR1 is MDHEN and CDR2 SYDVKM. The CDR3 DNA sequence: TGTGCCAGCAGACAAGACAGGGGTGGGCAGCCCCAGCATTTT. Amino acid sequence: CASRQDRGGQPQHF.

The chain combines TRBV30 with TRBJ1-2; the D gene is possibly TRBD1 (5 bases). The CDR3 length is 15 residues. The germline gives CDR1 GTSNPN, CDR2 SVGIG (reference sequence). Trimming cost V 3 bases and J 5 bases, with 19 bases left between them. For the CDR3, the DNA is TGTGCCTGGAGACAAACGGGAGGGGTGGGGTATGGCTACACCTTC. This gives the protein CAWRQTGGVGYGYTF.

The chain uses TRBV28 and TRBJ2-7; D is unclear. The V end was cut by 3 bases, the J end by 7 bases, with 13 bases between. Germline CDR1 is MDHEN and CDR2 is SYDVKM. The CDR3 sequence is 13 residues long. Here the CDR3 reads CASSLWAGWEQYF. DNA of the CDR3: TGTGCCAGCAGTTTGTGGGCAGGATGGGAGCAGTACTTC.

This clone has a handful of counts. The V gene is TRBV2, the J gene TRBJ1-4, with 9 positions matching TRBD1. V lost 6 bases and J lost 8; bases outside the gene matches: 4. In germline, CDR1 is SNHLY, CDR2 FYNNEI. CDR3 length equals 13 residues. CDR3 coding DNA: TGTGCCAGCAGACAGGGGGCTATGGAAAAACTGTTTTTT. Amino acids: CASRQGAMEKLFF.

The chain employs TRBV5-5 and TRBJ1-4; the D is unclear. The CDR3 has 15 amino acids. Trimming removed 4 bases at V and 8 bases at J, with 18 bases between. Germline CDR1 SGHKS, CDR2 YYEKEE (reference sequence). The CDR3, as DNA: TGTGCCAGCAGCAAGCGGACCATAGGCCCAGAAAAACTGTTTTTT. Protein: CASSKRTIGPEKLFF.

This clone was observed a single time. Distinct nucleotide sequences in the sample also encode this CDR3. The V and J genes are TRBV6-5 and TRBJ1-4; TRBD1 is a possible D gene (5 bases). The CDR3 has 15 residues. CDR1 and CDR2 from the germline V gene are MNHEY and SVGAGI. V lost 0 bases to trimming and J lost 2 bases, with 7 bases between them. The CDR3 reads CASSYSGTTNEKLFF. The CDR3, as DNA: TGTGCCAGCAGTTACTCAGGGACGACTAATGAAAAACTGTTTTTT.

CDR3 bases: TGTGCCAGCAGCCCATTAGGGGTAAGCACTGAAGCTTTCTTT. It codes for CASSPLGVSTEAFF. The V call is TRBV2, the J call TRBJ1-1; D is possibly TRBD1 (5 bases). Trimming stripped 6 bases from V and 4 bases from J, with 15 bases between. Looked up from germline, CDR1 is SNHLY and CDR2 is FYNNEI. This CDR3 has 14 residues.

The chain's CDR3 is CASSELHLNTEAFF. CDR3 nucleotide sequence: TGCGCCAGCAGTGAGTTACACTTGAACACTGAAGCTTTCTTT. The chain combines TRBV10-2 with TRBJ1-1; D gene uncertain. Trimming took 1 base from V and 0 from J, leaving 6 bases between them. This CDR3 has 14 amino acids. CDR1 and CDR2 (germline): WSHSY, SAAADI.

The chain couples TRBV7-9 to TRBJ2-7; D is uncertain. The CDR3 sequence is 13 residues long. Trimming removed 1 base at V and 6 bases at J, with 10 bases between. CDR1 is SEHNR and CDR2 is FQNEAQ in the germline V gene (reference sequence). The CDR3 coding sequence is TGTGCCAGCAGCTTAGGTGGGGTAGCCGAGCAGTACTTC. Its translation: CASSLGGVAEQYF.

V gene TRBV9 combines with J gene TRBJ2-3; D is ambiguous. V was pared by 3 bases and J by 0 bases, with 8 bases between. Germline V gives CDR1 SGDLS, CDR2 YYNGEE. CDR3 length: 14 residues. This chain's CDR3 is CASSAYDSTDTQYF. DNA for the CDR3: TGTGCCAGCAGCGCGTATGACAGCACAGATACGCAGTATTTT.

Worth noting for this clone: The junction does not match germline at one end; this may be a read error. The chain combines TRBV3-1 (or the pseudogene TRBV3-2) with TRBJ1-6, with D unresolved. The CDR3 runs 16 residues. Germline V gene lookup returns CDR1 LGHDT and CDR2 YNNKEL (reference sequence). The CDR3 bases are TGTGCCAGCAGACAAGGAAGAAGCTCCTATAATTCACCCCTCCACTTT. Translation gives CASRQGRSSYNSPLHF.

This clone came up a few times. The chain joins TRBV5-1 to TRBJ2-3, with a weak D call TRBD2 (7 bases). The CDR3 covers 14 residues. Germline CDR1 SGHRS, CDR2 YFSETQ. The V end was cut by 6 bases, the J end by 0 bases, with 11 bases between. CDR3 nucleotide sequence: TGCGCCAGCAAGGCGGGGGCTAGCACAGATACGCAGTATTTT. Translation gives CASKAGASTDTQYF.

The chain carries TRBV2 and TRBJ2-5; D uncertain. The CDR3 extends over 13 amino acids. Germline CDR1 SNHLY, CDR2 FYNNEI. The ends were cut back, 6 bases at V and 2 bases at J, with 10 bases in the middle. CDR3 amino acids: CASRVYIQETQYF. CDR3 coding DNA: TGTGCCAGCAGGGTATATATACAAGAGACCCAGTACTTC.

The chain has TRBV15 and TRBJ2-3, with 8 bases matching TRBD2. The J segment lost 2 bases and the V segment lost 5 bases, leaving 9 bases of the junction unmatched. Germline V gives CDR1 LNHNV, CDR2 YYDKDF (reference sequence). This CDR3 is 16 amino acids long. The CDR3 loop is CATSYPTGGATDTQYF. The CDR3 bases are TGTGCCACCAGCTACCCTACCGGGGGGGCCACAGATACGCAGTATTTT.

This clone appeared a few times. The chain employs TRBV19 and TRBJ1-6; D not resolved. Germline V gene lookup returns CDR1 LNHDA and CDR2 SQIVND (reference sequence). This CDR3 has 13 residues. The ends were cut back, 11 bases at V and 11 bases at J, with 19 bases in the middle. DNA for the CDR3: TGTGCCGCTAGTGAATCCCCCCTAGCACCCCTCCACTTT. It specifies CAASESPLAPLHF.

This rearrangement joins TRBV6-5 to TRBJ1-4; 8 bases line up with TRBD1. Per the germline V gene, CDR1 is MNHEY and CDR2 is SVGAGI. The CDR3 runs to 13 residues. With V trimmed by 9 bases and J by 7 bases, 7 bases remained unmatched. CDR3 sequence reads: CASSQGASEKLFF. The CDR3 region has the DNA TGTGCCAGTAGCCAGGGGGCGAGTGAAAAACTGTTTTTT.